Listed here is a single T cell receptor (beta chain). There is no known antigen for this receptor. No much larger clone is present one base from it, and per-base qualities are unavailable. The CDR3 regions of human TCRbeta chains were analyzed by immunosequencing. The study's own analysis went as follows. Repertoire TCRs were checked for matches against a reference library of SARS-CoV-2-specific TCRs that had been generated using the MIRA antigen-specificity platform. Breadth was defined as the fraction of unique TCRs that were SARS-CoV-2-associated, and depth was defined as the fraction of total T cells that were SARS-CoV-2-associated. Using the MIRA data, each spike-specific TCR was assigned both to the spike region to which the TCR was reactive and to a CD4 or CD8 class. Log10-transformed breadth and depth values were compared by one-way ANOVA with Sidak's multiple comparisons tests. TCRdb carries this immuneACCESS record with in-frame sequences only. Its versions omit some clonotypes, under half of them owing to an unresolved V gene in the studies checked, with the rest unexplained. V, J and clone size derive from that table, while D and trimming were established from the DNA sequence. This sample lists under 150,000 clones; approximately 90% were detected once. The ten largest make up just over 7% of the sample.

The data were taken from a study of T cell responses to AZD1222 COVID-19 vaccine (dated by TCRdb to the early 2020s). Background for the entire study: Because spike-specific TCR depth and breadth did not differ between the two schedules, AZD1222 recipients who got a second dose at roughly 4 weeks were pooled with those who got a second dose at roughly 12 weeks. Trial participants were enrolled by age into subgroups of 18-55, 56-69 and 70-plus years, and roughly 150, 30 and 60 TCR-sequenced participants, respectively, were included in these subgroups. A total of 233 trial participants underwent TCR sequencing, of whom about 210 received two doses of AZD1222 and some 25 received two doses of the MenACWY control vaccine. General findings and caveats noted by the study authors: Because no day 14 peak-response samples were available, repertoires were characterized only after the peak T cell response. Participants were mostly white British and included more females than males, and it was suggested by the authors that clonal diversity may have been underestimated. Reportedly, almost half of the unique spike-specific TCRs recognized epitopes lying outside the regions that are mutated in the B.1.351 and B.1.1.7 variants. Vaccine-associated CD4 TCRs spanned the whole spike protein, with dominant responses in regions 160-218 and 743-854. A significant rise in spike-specific TCR breadth and depth was observed after two AZD1222 doses relative to day 0 and relative to MenACWY recipients. In the small 56-69-year group, the increase in depth fell short of significance, most likely because of low power. Conclusions about previously exposed vaccinees are limited because only a handful of AZD1222 recipients were SARS-CoV-2 seropositive at baseline.

The CDR3 covers 15 residues, taking in both the cysteine and the phenylalanine. CDR3 DNA only is kept here, 45 bases in frame from base 1. Ends trimmed: V by 4 bases, J by 2 bases; bases unmatched to a gene: 4. Via the germline V gene, CDR1 is SGHDN and CDR2 FVKESK. This specimen's time point label, per the study, means: baseline before first vaccination. The vaccinee samples were drawn from two UK trials, COV001 and COV002, one of which was a single-blind randomized controlled phase 2/3 trial testing AZD1222 (ChAdOx1 nCoV-19) in healthy adults. For TCRbeta chain sequencing, PBMC samples from trial participants were taken at day 0 and at day 28 after the second dose.

The input for sequencing was peripheral blood, taken on day 0 of AZD1222 vaccination. The receptor was isolated from an adult in good health. The sequence joins TRBV14 to TRBJ2-5; 10 bases in the junction line up with TRBD2. The CDR3 reads CASSLQAGGQETQYF. The nucleotide sequence is given as TGTGCCAGCAGCCTTCAAGCGGGAGGGCAAGAGACCCAGTACTTC.